This TCR beta chain is drawn from a study of blood T cell repertoires in COVID-19. About the research overall: Material from acute and convalescent COVID-19 was sourced from the United States, Italy and Spain.

Sequencing used immunoSEQ multiplex PCR; TCRdb keeps in-frame clones, though not all of them. The profile shows hundreds of thousands of clones, about 90% of them singletons. Between the trimmed V and J ends, which lost 5 bases and 6 bases, there was a span of 7 bases. The CDR3 extends over 11 amino acids. Germline V gives CDR1 SNHLY, CDR2 FYNNEI. This clone has a count of ten or more. Seattle patients were enrolled during active infection and followed longitudinally. Sequences were obtained from peripheral blood. The sequence came from a woman between 25 and 40 years old with COVID-19, enrolled during active disease. The chain combines TRBV2 with TRBJ1-1, with no clear D. DNA for the CDR3: TGTGCCAGCAGTTATCAGGCTGAAGCTTTCTTT. Protein: CASSYQAEAFF. Full variable domain (missing parts from reference TRBV2 and TRBJ1-1): EPEVTQTPSHQVTQMGQEVILRCVPISNHLYFYWYRQILGQKVEFLVSFYNNEISEKSEIFDDQFSVERPDGSNFTLKIRSTKLEDSAMYFCASSYQAEAFFGQGTRLTVV.